This paragraph covers one T cell receptor (beta chain) sequence. The table came from immunoSEQ multiplex PCR; TCRdb's copy has only in-frame clones and leaves some out. Of roughly 150,000 clones in the sample, 85% to 90% were seen once. This entry comes from a study of cytomegalovirus exposure and HLA in healthy donors. The sample comprised PBMCs. This TCR was sampled from a man aged 18 to 29 in good health and CMV-seronegative.

The CDR3 loop is CASSRRDRGYEGEAFF. The DNA for the CDR3 is TGTGCCAGCAGTCGCCGGGACAGGGGTTATGAAGGTGAAGCTTTCTTT. The chain carries TRBV27 and TRBJ1-1; TRBD1 aligns across 10 bases. This CDR3 is 16 amino acids long. With V trimmed by 5 bases and J by 7 bases, 13 bases remained unmatched. Germline V lookup: CDR1 MNHEY, CDR2 SMNVEV (reference sequence).